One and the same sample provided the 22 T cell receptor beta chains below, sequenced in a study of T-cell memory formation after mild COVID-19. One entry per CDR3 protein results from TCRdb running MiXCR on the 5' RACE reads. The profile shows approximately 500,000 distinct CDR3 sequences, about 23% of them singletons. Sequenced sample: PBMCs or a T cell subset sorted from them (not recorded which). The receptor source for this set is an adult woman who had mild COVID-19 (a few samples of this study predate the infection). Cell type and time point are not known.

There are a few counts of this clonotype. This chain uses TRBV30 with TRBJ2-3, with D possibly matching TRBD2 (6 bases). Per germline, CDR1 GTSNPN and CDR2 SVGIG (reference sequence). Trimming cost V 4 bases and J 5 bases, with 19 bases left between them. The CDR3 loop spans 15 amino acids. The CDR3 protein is CAWNFGAGSEDTQYF. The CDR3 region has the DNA TGTGCCTGGAATTTCGGGGCGGGATCTGAAGATACGCAGTATTTT.

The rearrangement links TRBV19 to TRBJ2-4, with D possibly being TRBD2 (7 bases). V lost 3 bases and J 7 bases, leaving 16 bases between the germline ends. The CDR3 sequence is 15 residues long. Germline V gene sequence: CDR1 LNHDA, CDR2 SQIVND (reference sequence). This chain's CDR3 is CASSITEGGTNIQYF. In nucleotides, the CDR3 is TGTGCCAGTAGTATTACCGAGGGGGGGACCAACATTCAGTACTTC.

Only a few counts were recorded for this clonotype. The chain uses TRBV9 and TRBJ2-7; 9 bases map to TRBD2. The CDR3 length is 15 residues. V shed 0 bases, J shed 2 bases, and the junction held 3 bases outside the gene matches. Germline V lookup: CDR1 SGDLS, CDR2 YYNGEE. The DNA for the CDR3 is TGTGCCAGCAGCGTAGGGCCTAGCGGGACCTACGAGCAGTACTTC. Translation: CASSVGPSGTYEQYF.

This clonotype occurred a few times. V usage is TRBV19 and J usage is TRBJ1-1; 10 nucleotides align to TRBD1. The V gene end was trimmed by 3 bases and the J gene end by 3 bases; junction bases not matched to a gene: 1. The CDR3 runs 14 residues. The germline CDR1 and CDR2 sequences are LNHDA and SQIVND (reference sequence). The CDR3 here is CASSMGQGHTEAFF. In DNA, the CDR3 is TGTGCCAGTAGTATGGGACAGGGGCACACTGAAGCTTTCTTT. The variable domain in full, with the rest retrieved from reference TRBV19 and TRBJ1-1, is DGGITQSPKYLFRKEGQNVTLSCEQNLNHDAMYWYRQDPGQGLRLIYYSQIVNDFQKGDIAEGYSVSREKKESFPLTVTSAQKNPTAFYLCASSMGQGHTEAFFGQGTRLTVV.

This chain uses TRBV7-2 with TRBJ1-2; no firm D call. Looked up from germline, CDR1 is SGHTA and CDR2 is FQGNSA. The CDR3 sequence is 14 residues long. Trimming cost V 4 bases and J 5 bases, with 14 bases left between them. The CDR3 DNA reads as TGTGCCAGCAGCTCACGGTCCGATTTTTATGGCTACACCTTC. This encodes CASSSRSDFYGYTF.

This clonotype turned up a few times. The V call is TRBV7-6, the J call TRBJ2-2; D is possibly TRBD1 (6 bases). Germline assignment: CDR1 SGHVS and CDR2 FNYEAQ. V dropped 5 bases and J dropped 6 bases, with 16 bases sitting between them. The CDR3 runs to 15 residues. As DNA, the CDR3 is TGTGCCAGCAGCCAGCGTACAGGGAATTCCGGGGAGCTGTTTTTT. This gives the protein CASSQRTGNSGELFF.

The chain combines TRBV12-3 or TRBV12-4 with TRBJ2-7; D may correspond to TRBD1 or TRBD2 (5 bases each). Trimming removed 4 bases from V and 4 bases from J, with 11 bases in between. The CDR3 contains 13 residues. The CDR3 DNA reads TGTGCCAGCAGTTGGGGACCAAGGTACGAGCAGTACTTC. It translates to CASSWGPRYEQYF.

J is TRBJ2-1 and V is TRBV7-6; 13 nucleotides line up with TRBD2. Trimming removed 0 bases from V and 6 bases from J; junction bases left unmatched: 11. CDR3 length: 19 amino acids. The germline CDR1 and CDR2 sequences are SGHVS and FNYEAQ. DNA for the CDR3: TGTGCCAGCAGCTTAGCACTAGCGGGAGGGACGGGCCTTGTCAATGAGCAGTTCTTC. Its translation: CASSLALAGGTGLVNEQFF.

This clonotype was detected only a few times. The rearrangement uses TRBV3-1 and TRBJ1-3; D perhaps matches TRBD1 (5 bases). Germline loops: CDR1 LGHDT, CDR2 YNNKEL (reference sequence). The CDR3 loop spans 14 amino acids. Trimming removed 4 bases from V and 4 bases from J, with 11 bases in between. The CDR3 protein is CASSPRDAGNTIYF. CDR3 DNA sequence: TGTGCCAGCAGCCCCCGGGACGCCGGAAACACCATATATTTT.

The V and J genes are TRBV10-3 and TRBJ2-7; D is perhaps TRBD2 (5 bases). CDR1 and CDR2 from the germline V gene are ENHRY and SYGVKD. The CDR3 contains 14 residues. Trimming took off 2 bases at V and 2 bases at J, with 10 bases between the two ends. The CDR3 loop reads CAISEAMGAYEQYF. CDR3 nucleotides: TGTGCCATCAGTGAGGCAATGGGAGCCTACGAGCAGTACTTC.

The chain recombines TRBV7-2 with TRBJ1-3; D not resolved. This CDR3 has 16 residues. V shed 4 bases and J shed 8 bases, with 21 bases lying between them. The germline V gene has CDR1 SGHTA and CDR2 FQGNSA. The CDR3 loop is CASSSDIGPGRHTIYF. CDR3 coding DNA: TGTGCCAGCAGCTCCGACATAGGGCCAGGAAGGCACACCATATATTTT.

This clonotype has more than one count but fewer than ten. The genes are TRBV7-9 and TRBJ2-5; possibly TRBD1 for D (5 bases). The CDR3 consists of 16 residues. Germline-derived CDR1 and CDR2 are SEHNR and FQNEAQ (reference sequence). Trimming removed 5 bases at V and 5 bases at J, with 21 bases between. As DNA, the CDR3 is TGTGCCAGCAGCACCTGGACACAAGGGTTTTCGGAGACCCAGTACTTC. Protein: CASSTWTQGFSETQYF.

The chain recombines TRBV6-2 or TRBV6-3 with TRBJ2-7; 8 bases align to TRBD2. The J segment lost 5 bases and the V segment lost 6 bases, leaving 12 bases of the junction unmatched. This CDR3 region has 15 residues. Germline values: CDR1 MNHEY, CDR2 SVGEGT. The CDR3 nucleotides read TGTGCCAGCAGCCGGGGGACTAGTTATATGGACGAGCAGTACTTC. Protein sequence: CASSRGTSYMDEQYF.

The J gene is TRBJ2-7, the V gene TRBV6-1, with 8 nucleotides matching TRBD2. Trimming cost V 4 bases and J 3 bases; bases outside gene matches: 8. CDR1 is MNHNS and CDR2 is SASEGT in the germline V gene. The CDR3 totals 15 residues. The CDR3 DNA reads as TGTGCCAGCAGTGTCACAAGCGGGAGCATCTACGAGCAGTACTTC. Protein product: CASSVTSGSIYEQYF.

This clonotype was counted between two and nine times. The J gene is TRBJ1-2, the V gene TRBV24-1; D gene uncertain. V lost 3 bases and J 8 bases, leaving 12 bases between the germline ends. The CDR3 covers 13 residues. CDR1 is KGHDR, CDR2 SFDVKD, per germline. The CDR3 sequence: CATSDMDGSGYTF. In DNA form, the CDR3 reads TGTGCCACCAGTGATATGGACGGATCAGGCTACACCTTC.

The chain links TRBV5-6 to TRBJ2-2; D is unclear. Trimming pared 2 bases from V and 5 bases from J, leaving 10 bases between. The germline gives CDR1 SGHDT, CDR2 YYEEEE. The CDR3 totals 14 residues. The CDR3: CASSFNIATGELFF. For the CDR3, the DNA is TGTGCCAGCAGCTTTAACATAGCTACCGGGGAGCTGTTTTTT.

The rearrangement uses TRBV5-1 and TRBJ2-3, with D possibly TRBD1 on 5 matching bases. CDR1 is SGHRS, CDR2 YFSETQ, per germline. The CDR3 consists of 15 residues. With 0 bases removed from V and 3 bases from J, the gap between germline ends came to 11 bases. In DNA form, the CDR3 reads TGCGCCAGCAGCTTGGCAGGGAAGGGGACAGATACGCAGTATTTT. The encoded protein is CASSLAGKGTDTQYF.

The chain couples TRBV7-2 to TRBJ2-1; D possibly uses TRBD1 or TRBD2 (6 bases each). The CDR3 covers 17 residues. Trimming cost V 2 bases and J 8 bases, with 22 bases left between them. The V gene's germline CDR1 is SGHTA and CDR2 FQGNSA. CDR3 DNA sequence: TGTGCCAGCAGCTTACCAATTGAAACAGGGACGGGAGATGAGCAGTTCTTC. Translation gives CASSLPIETGTGDEQFF.

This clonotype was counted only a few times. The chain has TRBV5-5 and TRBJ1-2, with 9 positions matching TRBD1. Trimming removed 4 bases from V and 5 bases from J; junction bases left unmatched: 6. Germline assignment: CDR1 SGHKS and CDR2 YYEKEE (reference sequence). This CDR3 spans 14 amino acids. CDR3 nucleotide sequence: TGTGCCAGCAGCCCATGGACAGGGGAGTATGGCTACACCTTC. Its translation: CASSPWTGEYGYTF.

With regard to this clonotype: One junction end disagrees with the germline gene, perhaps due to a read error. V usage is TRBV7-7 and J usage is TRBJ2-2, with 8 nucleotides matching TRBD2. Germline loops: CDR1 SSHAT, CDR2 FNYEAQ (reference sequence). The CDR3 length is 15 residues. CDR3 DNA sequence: TGTGCTAGCAGCCGTGGGACTAGTCTGACCGGGGAGCTGTTTTTT. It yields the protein CASSRGTSLTGELFF.

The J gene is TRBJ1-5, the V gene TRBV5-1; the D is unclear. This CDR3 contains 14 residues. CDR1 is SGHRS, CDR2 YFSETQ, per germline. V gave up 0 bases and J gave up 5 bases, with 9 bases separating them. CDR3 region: CASSLGQLDQPQHF. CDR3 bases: TGCGCCAGCAGCTTGGGCCAGTTAGATCAGCCCCAGCATTTT.

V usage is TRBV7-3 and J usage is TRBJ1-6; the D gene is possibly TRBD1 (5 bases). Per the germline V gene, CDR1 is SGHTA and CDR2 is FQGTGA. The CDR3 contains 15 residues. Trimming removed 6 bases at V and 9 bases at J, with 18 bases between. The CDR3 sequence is CASSTTSVGGSPLHF. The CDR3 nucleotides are TGTGCCAGCAGTACTACCTCCGTGGGGGGTTCACCCCTCCACTTT.